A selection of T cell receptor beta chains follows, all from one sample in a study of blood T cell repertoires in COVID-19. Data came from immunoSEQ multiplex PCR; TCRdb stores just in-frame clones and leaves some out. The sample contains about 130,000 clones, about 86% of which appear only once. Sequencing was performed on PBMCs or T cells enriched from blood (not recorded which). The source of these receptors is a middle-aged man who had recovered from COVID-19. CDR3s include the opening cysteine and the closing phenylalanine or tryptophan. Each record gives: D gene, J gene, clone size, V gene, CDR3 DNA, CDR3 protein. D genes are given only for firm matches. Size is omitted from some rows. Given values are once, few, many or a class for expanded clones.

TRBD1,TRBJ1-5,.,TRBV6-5,TGTGCCAGCAGTTGGGACAGACTTCTTAATCAGCCCCAGCATTTT,CASSWDRLLNQPQHF
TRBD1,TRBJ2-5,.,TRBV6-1,TGTGCCAGCAGTGAAGCAAGTTTTGGACAGGACATCCAAGAGACCCAGTACTTC,CASSEASFGQDIQETQYF
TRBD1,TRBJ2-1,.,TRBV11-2,TGTGCCAGCAGCCGGGGGACCGTGGGACAGGGGAATGAGCAGTTCTTC,CASSRGTVGQGNEQFF
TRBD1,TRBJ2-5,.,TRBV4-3,TGCGCCAGCAGCCAAGGGGGACGACAGGGTCGGGAGACCCAGTACTTC,CASSQGGRQGRETQYF
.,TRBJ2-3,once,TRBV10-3,TGTGCCATCGCTCCGTCAGGGGCTAGCACAGATACGCAGTATTTT,CAIAPSGASTDTQYF
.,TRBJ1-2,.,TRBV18,TGTGCCAGCTCACCAGGACAGCTCGAGGAGTATGGCTACACCTTC,CASSPGQLEEYGYTF
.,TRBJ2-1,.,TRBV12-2,TGTGCAAGTCGCACGCGCGTGACAGGGCGCCCAAATGAGCAGTTCTTC,CASRTRVTGRPNEQFF
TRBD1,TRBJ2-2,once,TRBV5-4,TGTGCCAGCATGGACAGGGGGCAGGTGAACACCGGGGAGCTGTTTTTT,CASMDRGQVNTGELFF
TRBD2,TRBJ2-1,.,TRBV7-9,TGTGCCAGCAGCCCTGCGGGACTAGGCTACAATGAGCAGTTCTTC,CASSPAGLGYNEQFF
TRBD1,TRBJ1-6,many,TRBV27,TGTGCCAGCAGTCGGTCCAACAGGGGAAGCTCCTATAATTCACCCCTCCACTTT,CASSRSNRGSSYNSPLHF
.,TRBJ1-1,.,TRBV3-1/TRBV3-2,TGTGCCAGCAGCCAAGCCAGGGACACTGAAGCTTTCTTT,CASSQARDTEAFF
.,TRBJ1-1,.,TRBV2,TGTGCCAGCAGTGAAGTGGGGGGGCAGGGTGAAGCTTTCTTT,CASSEVGGQGEAFF
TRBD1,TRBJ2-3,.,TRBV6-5,TGTGCCAGCACCCCAGGGGGACAGAGCACAGATACGCAGTATTTT,CASTPGGQSTDTQYF
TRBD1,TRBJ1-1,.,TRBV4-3,TGCGCCAGCAGCCAGGACAGGGGTGGGACTGAAGCTTTCTTT,CASSQDRGGTEAFF